This T cell receptor beta chain was observed in a study of cytomegalovirus exposure and HLA in healthy donors (dated by TCRdb to between 2016 and 2019). Background for the entire study: An earlier analysis of roughly 610 of the donors reported about 260 Gb of sequence data and 117 million unique TCR beta sequences obtained from around 170 million T cells. Approximately 310 gigabases of sequencing data and tens of millions of unique TCR sequences were included in an early release covering around 650 HLA-typed donors. Of the 398 genotyped donors, 65% to 90% fell in the genetic ancestry cluster associated with self-reported Caucasian donors. The study aimed to test whether cataloging public T cell receptors could reveal signatures of past pathogen exposure. The study profiled the T cell repertoires of about 720 subjects by immunosequencing and related them to cytomegalovirus serostatus. A separate validation cohort of over a hundred different subjects was used in addition to the roughly 620-subject first cohort. To predict cytomegalovirus infection status, the study combined high-throughput TCR immunosequencing, statistical association of individual TCRs with disease status, and machine learning. A later analysis re-analyzed previously published TCR beta repertoires from 650 to 800 donors and added high-resolution HLA genotyping to study TCR occurrence patterns. Rather than using new phenotypic data, the later analysis identified candidate immune exposures from TCR beta sequences and from how often those sequences occurred across donors. An earlier analysis of 450 to 750 of the donors used high-throughput TCR beta sequencing to judge whether each TCR beta V gene segment behaved as functional or pseudogenic. Alongside the repertoire data, information on donor age, sex, ethnicity and CMV serostatus was compiled. Genome-wide SNP genotypes for about 60% of the roughly 700 donors were used in a later genetic analysis, which treated that subset as a discovery cohort. All discovery cohort repertoires had been generated using a single sequencing platform. HLA typing included class I and class II loci at four-digit resolution. The number of typed donors differed by locus: about 629-630 for A, B, C, DRB1 and DQB1; approximately 520 for DQA1; approximately 600 for DPA1; and roughly 490 for DPB1. Several DR-DQ haplotypes were handled as single units for association and clustering because linkage in the cohort was strong. On average, around 240,000 unique TCR beta nucleotide sequences were sequenced per donor among about 400 genotyped donors of the cohort, with roughly 18% of those sequences being non-productive. What the work shows at the level of the full study, not this receptor alone: Because some donors lacked HLA typing at each locus, the association tests relied only on the typed subset. In a later analysis, 16,951 TCR beta sequences were associated with specific HLA alleles at a false discovery rate of 0.05. Several of the top co-occurrence clusters appeared to be linked to parvovirus B19, influenza, CMV and Epstein-Barr virus, according to a later analysis. A total of fewer than 200 TCR beta chains were listed by the study as associated with cytomegalovirus. A few of the identified cytomegalovirus-associated TCR beta chains were confirmed in vitro to be specific for cytomegalovirus antigens. A later genetic analysis reported fewer N-insertions in productive TCRs among donors in an Asian-associated ancestry cluster than the roughly 700-donor mean. In a later analysis, TCR association rates were found to vary across HLA loci, with the most associated TCRs seen for DRB1 alleles and the fewest for HLA-C alleles. Immune exposure information for the cohort was limited to CMV serostatus. The authors suggested that the approach could potentially be extended to other disease states and immunological phenotypes. Linkage disequilibrium might explain the correlated functional status among segregating V segments, but an unknown experimental factor could not be ruled out. Most TCR sequences were seen in very few donors, while some public TCRs were found in many individuals. Strong co-occurrence of HLA alleles, especially DR and DQ, made assigning TCR associations to individual alleles difficult. A further reported finding was that TCR beta sequences accurately predicted the HLA-A and HLA-B alleles for most subjects in the first cohort. This cohort had only TCR beta chains sequenced, and the lack of alpha or paired-chain data limited which features could be detected. In both the original and validation cohorts, the classifier was reported to diagnose cytomegalovirus status with high specificity and sensitivity. A cluster of highly shared sequence variants was judged likely to represent a technical artifact of the sequencing pipeline. Most CMV-associated TCR beta chains appeared to be HLA-restricted in a later analysis, and the HLA associations seemed to be driven largely by CMV exposure. Compared with equally common non-associated chains, HLA-associated TCR beta chains in a later analysis were more clonally expanded and had lower generation probabilities. The earlier analysis of almost 600 of the donors excluded over 15 rarely observed V segments, including chromosome 9 orphons, because counts were too low. A later genetic analysis associated a missense DCLRE1C variant with V-gene and J-gene trimming of TCR beta chains, and an independent cohort replicated the association. In an earlier analysis of 587 of the donors, most TCR beta V segments appeared in productive rearrangements about 87% or about 30% of the time, broadly matching IMGT annotations. Sequencing depth was assumed to be roughly uniform across donors in the presence/absence analyses, though that assumption may not hold.

The cohort comprised some 730 healthy bone marrow donors. At the time of sampling, all cohort members were nominally healthy, though unrecorded immune exposures were likely present. The donor was CMV seronegative and was included in the group of around 320 seronegative cohort members. Each donor provided a peripheral blood sample, and peripheral blood mononuclear cells were used for TCR beta sequencing. Genomic DNA was extracted from the blood cell samples with the Qiagen DNeasy Blood Extraction Kit. Library preparation was by the immunoSEQ multiplex PCR assay. A mixture of 60 forward primers for TCR Vbeta segments and 13 reverse primers for TCR Jbeta segments was used in the multiplex PCR. Amplification of the CDR3 region of rearranged TCR beta genes was performed with a multiplex PCR assay on genomic DNA. On the Illumina HiSeq System, the amplified TCR beta libraries were sequenced as 87-base-pair reads. Per the authors' processing: Across the 500 to 750 repertoires, a later analysis counted 80 million or so unique TCR beta chains, roughly 11 million of which were shared by at least two donors. Raw reads were error-corrected and collapsed into unique sequences by a nearest-neighbor algorithm in which closely related sequences were merged to remove PCR and sequencing errors. Alignment of CDR3 sequences to IMGT reference sequences was used to assign V, D and J gene segments. For a sequence to be retained, a match of at least six nucleotides was required to both a V gene segment and a J gene segment. A rearrangement counted as productive if the CDR3 had no stop codons and remained in frame with V and J, and every other rearrangement counted as non-productive. Following IMGT convention, CDR3 was defined as the stretch from the second conserved V-encoded cysteine up to the conserved J-encoded phenylalanine. The earlier analysis of 500 to 650 of the donors excluded any sequence lacking an unambiguous match to a single V gene segment. In an earlier analysis of 450 to 700 of the donors, V segments were called functional above 56.7% productive rearrangements and were called segregating when the between-donor standard deviation exceeded 5%. A statistical classification framework was built to diagnose cytomegalovirus status from the catalog of TCR beta chain sequences. V and J gene assignment, in a later analysis, came from comparing TCR nucleotide sequences with IMGT/GENE-DB human TR gene sequences. In a later analysis, CDR3 sequences and most-parsimonious VDJ recombination scenarios were assigned using the TCRdist pipeline. In a later analysis, each TCR beta chain was defined by its CDR3 amino acid sequence together with its V-gene family, and reads lacking a unique V-gene family were excluded. A later analysis removed nearly 600 highly shared, low-generation-probability nucleotide sequences to deal with suspected cross-contamination and a sequencing artifact. For each public chain, a later analysis derived a clonal expansion index from normalized ranks of inferred template counts within each repertoire. Generation probabilities in a later analysis came from a VDJ recombination model fitted to out-of-frame rearrangements, and those results were checked against IGoR. Hypergeometric tests were used in a later analysis to score TCR-TCR, TCR-HLA and TCR-CMV co-occurrence, with a repertoire-size bias correction applied to the TCR pairs. In a later analysis, false discovery rates were estimated by permuting HLA or CMV assignments 20 times. In a later analysis, co-occurring TCRs were grouped with DBSCAN, and TCRdist sequence similarity was added when clustering was performed within HLA-allele-positive subsets. Co-occurrence clustering excluded repertoires with fewer than 30,000 or more than 120,000 public chains, plus five with anomalous nucleotide sharing. The source is immuneACCESS, and TCRdb retained only in-frame sequences with V and J called. Part of the clones is not carried over; for the studies checked, unresolved V genes explain less than half of this, and the remainder is unexplained. That table furnishes V, J and clone size, whereas the DNA furnished D and trimming. This sample holds 100,000 to 150,000 clones; roughly 81% were observed only once. The ten largest clones take up 0.9% to 1.2% of the sample.

As for this clone: No antigen is known for it. No per-base quality is available; no much larger clone lies one base away.

The sample consisted of PBMCs. The receptor was derived from a woman aged 25 to 39 in good health and CMV-seronegative.

The CDR3: CASRMTVEETQYF. DNA sequence: TGCGCCAGCAGGATGACAGTTGAAGAGACCCAGTACTTC. The sequence joins TRBV5-1 to TRBJ2-5; D gene: possibly TRBD1, on 5 matching bases. CDR1 and CDR2 are read off the germline V gene as SGHRS and YFSETQ. V and J lose 5 bases and 3 bases, and a span of 11 bases separates them. Inclusive of the bounding cysteine and phenylalanine, the CDR3 is 13 residues long. Left in the record is the CDR3 DNA by itself, 39 bases read in frame from the first base.